The 3 T cell receptor beta chains presented below share a single source sample, sequenced in a study of blood T cells in healthy people across ages (dated by TCRdb to the mid-2010s). Libraries were built with 5' RACE. TCRdb shows the sequencer as Illumina HiSeq 2500. A second PCR of roughly 7 to 11 cycles was performed with a sample-barcoded 5' primer and a J-beta primer mix. TCRdb itself trimmed the public reads at Q25 with fastp, ran MiXCR and retained productive beta chains. Rows are combined by CDR3 protein, so each entry shows the most common genes and DNA. The sample contains 1.5 million or so distinct CDR3 sequences, 35% to 45% of them found a single time. The top ten clones comprise 7% to 9% of the sample. What was sequenced was blood. The receptor source for this set is a woman aged 18-29 years in good health.

The rearrangement links TRBV14 to TRBJ2-1; D is perhaps TRBD1 (5 bases). Gene TRBJ2-7 matches the end of the DNA better, so the J call may be wrong. In germline, CDR1 is SGHDN, CDR2 FVKESK. This CDR3 has 15 residues. CDR3: CASSQGQTLDYEQYF. The CDR3 nucleotides read TGTGCCAGCAGCCAAGGACAGACTTTGGACTACGAGCAGTACTTC.

The count of this clonotype is one. The V gene is TRBV27, the J gene TRBJ2-7; TRBD2 is a possible D gene (6 bases). V lost 6 bases and J 1 base, leaving 19 bases between the germline ends. Germline assignment: CDR1 MNHEY and CDR2 SMNVEV (reference sequence). The CDR3 covers 16 residues. CDR3 nucleotides: TGTGCCAGCAGGGCTGAGGGGACTGAATCATCCTACGAGCAGTACTTC. Translating gives CASRAEGTESSYEQYF.

The chain couples TRBV6-6 to TRBJ2-5, with D tentatively TRBD1 (6 bases). Looked up from germline, CDR1 is MNHNY and CDR2 is SVGAGI (reference sequence). Trimming removed 0 bases from V and 3 bases from J, with 8 bases in between. CDR3 length equals 14 residues. The CDR3 DNA sequence: TGTGCCAGCAGTTACTCGGACAGAAAAGAGACCCAGTACTTC. Its translation: CASSYSDRKETQYF.